The 26 T cell receptor beta chains reported below all come from one sample, sequenced in a study of blood T cell repertoires in COVID-19. Produced via immunoSEQ multiplex PCR; TCRdb's table is partial and in-frame only. Of approximately 53,000 clones detected, about four fifths appear once; the ten largest clones hold around 22%. The sequencing input was peripheral blood. Every receptor here comes from a woman at least 80 years old with COVID-19, enrolled during active disease.

This chain joins TRBV11-3 and TRBJ2-6; D uncertain. Germline V CDR1 and CDR2: SGHNT, YENEEA. The CDR3 has 16 residues. The ends were cut back, 1 base at V and 2 bases at J, with 9 bases in the middle. Written as DNA, the CDR3 is TGTGCCAGCAGCTTAGGTGTGGGCCCTGGGGCCAACGTCCTGACTTTC. This codes for CASSLGVGPGANVLTF.

This sequence joins TRBV28 and TRBJ1-1; weak D call: TRBD1 (5 bases). Germline V gene sequence: CDR1 MDHEN, CDR2 SYDVKM. The CDR3 totals 13 residues. V shed 5 bases and J shed 1 base, with 8 bases lying between them. In DNA, the CDR3 is TGTGCCAGCAGTCGACAGCAGAACACTGAAGCTTTCTTT. It codes for CASSRQQNTEAFF.

This clone was observed a few times. V is TRBV7-9 and J is TRBJ2-2, with 10 bases fitting TRBD1. CDR1 is SEHNR and CDR2 is FQNEAQ in the germline V gene (reference sequence). The CDR3 is made up of 16 amino acids. Trimming at V came to 5 bases and at J to 1 base, leaving 4 bases not matched to a gene. The CDR3 loop reads CASSTGQGVNTGELFF. The CDR3 DNA sequence: TGTGCCAGCAGCACTGGACAGGGGGTGAACACCGGGGAGCTGTTTTTT. Combining the CDR3 with reference TRBV7-9 and TRBJ2-2 gives the whole variable domain DTGVSQNPRHKITKRGQNVTFRCDPISEHNRLYWYRQTLGQGPEFLTYFQNEAQLEKSRLLSDRFSAERPKGSFSTLEIQRTEQGDSAMYLCASSTGQGVNTGELFFGEGSRLTVL.

V gene TRBV7-8 combines with J gene TRBJ1-1; D gene uncertain. The CDR3 is made up of 16 amino acids. Germline V gene data show CDR1 as SGHVS and CDR2 as FQNEAQ. Trimming took 5 bases from V and 0 from J, leaving 16 bases between them. The CDR3 protein is CASSPDGGLMNTEAFF. The CDR3 DNA is TGTGCCAGCAGCCCTGACGGAGGCCTAATGAACACTGAAGCTTTCTTT.

The genes are TRBV5-5 and TRBJ2-7; maybe TRBD1 (7 bases). Germline CDR1 and CDR2: SGHKS and YYEKEE (reference sequence). Trimming took off 4 bases at V and 4 bases at J, with 9 bases between the two ends. The CDR3 runs 12 residues. In DNA form, the CDR3 reads TGTGCCAGCAGCGCGGGACAGTACGAGCAGTACTTC. As protein: CASSAGQYEQYF.

The J gene is TRBJ1-2, the V gene TRBV12-3 or TRBV12-4, with D perhaps TRBD1 (5 bases). The CDR3 is made up of 13 amino acids. Trimming took 7 bases from V and 7 from J, leaving 16 bases between them. CDR3 DNA: TGTGCCAGCACCCTCGGGGGGTTGATTGGCTACACCTTC. Its translation: CASTLGGLIGYTF.

This clone turned up a few times. This sequence joins TRBV7-3 and TRBJ1-4, with D maybe TRBD1 (5 bases). The ends were cut back, 5 bases at V and 3 bases at J, with 16 bases in the middle. CDR3 length equals 16 residues. Looked up from germline, CDR1 is SGHTA and CDR2 is FQGTGA. CDR3 amino acids: CASSPSGAGANEKLFF. CDR3 sequence (DNA): TGTGCCAGCAGCCCCTCCGGGGCGGGGGCTAATGAAAAACTGTTTTTT.

This clone was seen only once. The CDR3 nucleotides read TGTGCCAGCAGCATCTGGACAGGGCCAGTAAACACTGAAGCTTTCTTT. It encodes CASSIWTGPVNTEAFF. The genes are TRBV5-5 and TRBJ1-1; 8 nucleotides match TRBD1. V dropped 4 bases and J dropped 2; count of bases not matched to a gene: 10. This CDR3 region has 16 residues. The germline gives CDR1 SGHKS, CDR2 YYEKEE (reference sequence).

The J gene is TRBJ2-1, the V gene TRBV27, with a possible D match to TRBD1 (6 bases). The germline V gene encodes CDR1 MNHEY and CDR2 SMNVEV (reference sequence). There are 15 residues in the CDR3. V was trimmed by 2 bases and J by 2 bases, leaving 10 bases between them. Written as DNA, the CDR3 is TGTGCCAGCAGTTTAAACAGGGAAACCTACAATGAGCAGTTCTTC. It translates to CASSLNRETYNEQFF.

This rearrangement joins TRBV5-1 to TRBJ2-1; TRBD2 might be the D (7 bases). CDR1 and CDR2 (germline): SGHRS, YFSETQ. V lost 0 bases and J lost 2, with 9 bases in between. The CDR3 extends over 15 amino acids. The CDR3 protein is CASSLGGGPYNEQFF. The DNA for the CDR3 is TGCGCCAGCAGCTTGGGGGGGGGCCCCTACAATGAGCAGTTCTTC.

V is TRBV28 and J is TRBJ1-2, with TRBD1 identical over 7 bases. CDR1 MDHEN and CDR2 SYDVKM come from the germline V gene. There are 13 residues in the CDR3. J was trimmed by 5 bases and V by 7 bases; bases with no gene match: 7. CDR3 nucleotides: TGTGCCAGCATCCCACAGGGGACATATGGCTACACCTTC. Protein sequence: CASIPQGTYGYTF.

V gene TRBV6-5 combines with J gene TRBJ1-3; TRBD1 might be the D (6 bases). The CDR3 covers 15 residues. V was clipped by 2 bases and J by 0 bases, with 8 bases between them. Germline values: CDR1 MNHEY, CDR2 SVGAGI. The CDR3 nucleotides are TGTGCCAGCAGTTACGCGACAGGCTCTGGAAACACCATATATTTT. As protein: CASSYATGSGNTIYF.

The CDR3 protein is CASSPNRGWAEAFF. The CDR3 DNA follows: TGTGCCAGCAGCCCCAACCGGGGATGGGCTGAAGCTTTCTTT. The chain joins TRBV11-2 to TRBJ1-1; no clear D gene. This CDR3 region has 14 residues. The germline V and J ends were trimmed by 5 bases and 6 bases, with 16 bases remaining between them. CDR1 is SGHAT, CDR2 FQNNGV, per germline.

The chain carries TRBV5-1 and TRBJ2-7; 12 bases are a match to TRBD2. V dropped 9 bases and J dropped 1; count of bases not matched to a gene: 5. The CDR3 is 14 residues long. Germline values: CDR1 SGHRS, CDR2 YFSETQ. The CDR3 sequence: CATRTSGDSYEQYF. For the CDR3, the DNA is TGCGCCACCAGGACTAGCGGGGATTCCTACGAGCAGTACTTC.

The J gene is TRBJ2-5, the V gene TRBV11-2, with a weak D call TRBD2 (6 bases). Germline assignment: CDR1 SGHAT and CDR2 FQNNGV. CDR3 length equals 11 residues. Trimming removed 5 bases from V and 9 bases from J, with 10 bases in between. The CDR3 here is CASSQGGAQYF. The CDR3, as DNA: TGTGCCAGCAGCCAAGGAGGGGCCCAGTACTTC.

V and J are TRBV20-1 and TRBJ2-2; no definite D call. The CDR3 consists of 11 residues. CDR1 is DFQATT and CDR2 is SNEGSKA in the germline V gene (reference sequence). Trimming pared 2 bases from V and 7 bases from J, leaving 5 bases between. CDR3 DNA: TGCAGTGCTAGATTAATCGGGGAGCTGTTTTTT. As protein: CSARLIGELFF.

The chain uses TRBV30 and TRBJ2-3; D ambiguous. V was cut by 0 bases and J by 3 bases, with 7 bases left in between. The germline CDR1 and CDR2 sequences are GTSNPN and SVGIG (reference sequence). This CDR3 is built from 13 residues. The CDR3 DNA sequence: TGTGCCTGGAGTGTACTGACTACAGATACGCAGTATTTT. It specifies CAWSVLTTDTQYF.

The V gene is TRBV6-5, the J gene TRBJ1-4, with TRBD1 as a possible D gene (6 bases). Per germline, CDR1 MNHEY and CDR2 SVGAGI. The CDR3 totals 14 residues. Deletions cut 2 bases from V and 4 bases from J, with 8 bases between. Here the CDR3 reads CASSYRRGNEKLFF. In DNA form, the CDR3 reads TGTGCCAGCAGTTACCGCAGGGGTAATGAAAAACTGTTTTTT.

The chain couples TRBV7-9 to TRBJ2-7, with D possibly matching TRBD1 (6 bases). This CDR3 has 14 residues. Trimming removed 3 bases at V and 0 bases at J, with 9 bases between. Germline CDR1 is SEHNR and CDR2 is FQNEAQ (reference sequence). DNA of the CDR3: TGTGCCAGCAGCTTCTCAGGGGCCTCCTACGAGCAGTACTTC. As protein: CASSFSGASYEQYF.

This clone was observed a handful of times. The chain uses TRBV28 and TRBJ1-2, with D possibly TRBD1 on 6 matching bases. Per germline, CDR1 MDHEN and CDR2 SYDVKM. There are 15 residues in the CDR3. Trimming removed 2 bases from V and 0 bases from J, with 10 bases in between. The CDR3 reads CASSLGGAANYGYTF. In nucleotides, the CDR3 is TGTGCCAGCAGTTTAGGGGGGGCGGCTAACTATGGCTACACCTTC.

This clone was counted between two and nine times. The chain couples TRBV27 to TRBJ2-1; a possible D gene is TRBD1 (6 bases). The germline V and J ends were trimmed by 7 bases and 3 bases, with 13 bases remaining between them. The CDR3 length is 14 residues. Germline V gene data show CDR1 as MNHEY and CDR2 as SMNVEV (reference sequence). The CDR3 sequence is CASTPWDNYNEQFF. In DNA, the CDR3 is TGTGCCAGCACACCCTGGGACAACTACAATGAGCAGTTCTTC.

The chain joins TRBV4-2 to TRBJ2-1; 10 nucleotides align to TRBD2. This CDR3 region has 16 residues. After removal of 0 bases from V and 7 bases from J, the junction contained 6 bases not matched to a gene. The germline V gene encodes CDR1 LGHNA and CDR2 YNFKEQ. The CDR3 protein is CASSQEPSGSWNEQFF. In DNA form, the CDR3 reads TGTGCCAGCAGCCAAGAGCCTAGCGGGAGTTGGAATGAGCAGTTCTTC.

V is TRBV30 and J is TRBJ1-2, with a tentative D call TRBD1 (6 bases). Looked up from germline, CDR1 is GTSNPN and CDR2 is SVGIG (reference sequence). Deletions cut 0 bases from V and 7 bases from J, with 15 bases between. The CDR3 sequence is 14 residues long. CDR3 nucleotides: TGTGCCTGGAGTGTAGGGGACACCACCGGTGGCTACACCTTC. It is translated as CAWSVGDTTGGYTF.

This chain joins TRBV18 and TRBJ2-7; 9 bases agree with TRBD1. Germline V gene sequence: CDR1 KGHSH, CDR2 LQKENI. With V trimmed by 4 bases and J by 6 bases, 4 bases remained unmatched. This CDR3 is 13 amino acids long. CDR3 protein: CASSQGGQGEQYF. The DNA of the CDR3 is TGTGCCAGCTCACAGGGGGGACAGGGCGAGCAGTACTTC.

V usage is TRBV6-1 and J usage is TRBJ2-7, with 8 bases matching TRBD1. With V trimmed by 2 bases and J by 5 bases, 8 bases remained unmatched. Germline-derived CDR1 and CDR2 are MNHNS and SASEGT. The CDR3 runs 15 residues. The CDR3 spells CASSEPQLTGDEQYF. CDR3 nucleotide sequence: TGTGCCAGCAGTGAACCCCAATTGACAGGGGACGAGCAGTACTTC.

V usage is TRBV28 and J usage is TRBJ2-3; D possibly corresponds to TRBD1 (7 bases). Germline-derived CDR1 and CDR2 are MDHEN and SYDVKM. Between the trimmed V and J ends, which lost 6 bases and 1 base, there was a span of 14 bases. The CDR3 has 15 amino acids. The CDR3 DNA sequence: TGTGCCAGCAGCCCTGACAGGGAGGGCACAGATACGCAGTATTTT. This codes for CASSPDREGTDTQYF.